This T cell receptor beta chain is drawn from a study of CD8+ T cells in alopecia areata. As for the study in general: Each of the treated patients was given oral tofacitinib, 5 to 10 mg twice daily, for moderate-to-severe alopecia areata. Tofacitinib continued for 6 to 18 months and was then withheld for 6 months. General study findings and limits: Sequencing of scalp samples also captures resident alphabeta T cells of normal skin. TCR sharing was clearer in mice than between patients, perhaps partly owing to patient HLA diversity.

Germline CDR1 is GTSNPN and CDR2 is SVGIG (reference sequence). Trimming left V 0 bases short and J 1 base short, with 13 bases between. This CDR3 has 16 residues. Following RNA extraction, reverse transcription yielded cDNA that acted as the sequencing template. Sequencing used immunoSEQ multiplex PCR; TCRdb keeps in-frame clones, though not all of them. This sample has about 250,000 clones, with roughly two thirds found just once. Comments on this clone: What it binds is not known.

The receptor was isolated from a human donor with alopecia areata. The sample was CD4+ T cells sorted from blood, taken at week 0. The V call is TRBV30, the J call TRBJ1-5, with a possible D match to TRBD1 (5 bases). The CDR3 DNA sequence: TGTGCCTGGAGTGTCGCATTCCGGGACAGCAATCAGCCCCAGCATTTT. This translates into CAWSVAFRDSNQPQHF.